Each of the 28 T cell receptor beta chains below was sequenced from the same sample in a study of blood T cell repertoires in COVID-19. Measured with immunoSEQ multiplex PCR; TCRdb has only the in-frame clones, and not every one. The data show around 300,000 clones, 70% to 90% seen once. The source material was peripheral blood. The receptors originated from a woman in her 70s with acute or convalescent COVID-19.

The chain employs TRBV19 and TRBJ2-5, with TRBD2 as a possible D gene (6 bases). Trimming pared 4 bases from V and 2 bases from J, leaving 8 bases between. Germline V gives CDR1 LNHDA, CDR2 SQIVND (reference sequence). This CDR3 contains 13 residues. The CDR3: CASSTRGQETQYF. The CDR3 DNA sequence: TGTGCCAGTAGTACCCGGGGGCAAGAGACCCAGTACTTC.

The rearrangement uses TRBV3-1 (or the pseudogene TRBV3-2) and TRBJ2-2; D is possibly TRBD2 (6 bases). The V gene lost 4 bases and the J gene lost 1 base, with 10 bases spanning the gap. CDR1 and CDR2 from the germline V gene are LGHDT and YNNKEL (reference sequence). The CDR3 has 15 residues. CDR3 sequence: CASSPVRGNTGELFF. CDR3 nucleotide sequence: TGTGCCAGCAGCCCGGTGCGGGGGAACACCGGGGAGCTGTTTTTT.

The chain uses TRBV5-8 and TRBJ1-3; D is ambiguous. V lost 5 bases and J lost 2, with 14 bases in between. The CDR3 length is 15 residues. Germline assignment: CDR1 SGHTS and CDR2 YDEGEE. The CDR3 DNA reads TGTGCCAGCAGACCTGGTCTCTCTACTGGAAACACCATATATTTT. Protein sequence: CASRPGLSTGNTIYF.

The rearrangement links TRBV12-3 or TRBV12-4 to TRBJ1-4, with D maybe TRBD1 (5 bases). Trimming cost V 3 bases and J 8 bases, with 10 bases left between them. There are 13 residues in the CDR3. This chain's CDR3 is CASSLSGYEKLFF. In DNA form, the CDR3 reads TGTGCCAGCAGTTTGTCAGGGTACGAAAAACTGTTTTTT.

The V call is TRBV11-2, the J call TRBJ1-2; 9 positions match TRBD1. CDR1 is SGHAT, CDR2 FQNNGV, per germline. V lost 3 bases, J lost 5 bases, and 7 bases stayed unmatched. The CDR3 spans 15 residues. The CDR3 nucleotides are TGTGCCAGCAGCTTTGGACAGGGGACGCAGTATGGCTACACCTTC. This sequence encodes CASSFGQGTQYGYTF.

This chain links TRBV9 with TRBJ1-5, with D possibly matching TRBD1 (6 bases). The CDR3 is 15 amino acids. Trimming removed 4 bases at V and 0 bases at J, with 11 bases between. CDR1 and CDR2 from the germline V gene are SGDLS and YYNGEE. Here the CDR3 DNA reads TGTGCCAGCAGCCCCCAGGGGTTTAGCAATCAGCCCCAGCATTTT. Its translation is CASSPQGFSNQPQHF.

In its sample, this clone was seen a few times. The chain carries TRBV10-3 and TRBJ2-2; weak D call: TRBD1 (5 bases). The CDR3 is 16 amino acids. The V end was cut by 4 bases, the J end by 5 bases, with 17 bases between. The germline V gene has CDR1 ENHRY and CDR2 SYGVKD. The CDR3 here is CAISAGKGSGTGELFF. The DNA of the CDR3 is TGTGCCATCAGTGCAGGGAAAGGGTCCGGTACCGGGGAGCTGTTTTTT.

The gene calls are TRBV2 and TRBJ2-7; tentative D call: TRBD2 (6 bases). The length of the CDR3 is 14 residues. V dropped 6 bases and J dropped 1 base, with 13 bases sitting between them. From germline, CDR1 is SNHLY and CDR2 FYNNEI. The CDR3 is CASRVREWSYEQYF. The DNA of the CDR3 is TGTGCCAGCAGGGTCCGGGAGTGGTCCTACGAGCAGTACTTC. The full variable domain, in which reference TRBV2 and TRBJ2-7 provide the parts outside the CDR3, is EPEVTQTPSHQVTQMGQEVILRCVPISNHLYFYWYRQILGQKVEFLVSFYNNEISEKSEIFDDQFSVERPDGSNFTLKIRSTKLEDSAMYFCASRVREWSYEQYFGPGTRLTVT.

J is TRBJ2-7 and V is TRBV7-8; D not resolved. In germline, CDR1 is SGHVS, CDR2 FQNEAQ. This CDR3 spans 11 amino acids. The V gene lost 5 bases and the J gene lost 4 bases, with 6 bases spanning the gap. The CDR3, as DNA: TGTGCCAGCAGCGCCTATTACGAGCAGTACTTC. Protein product: CASSAYYEQYF.

The chain combines TRBV7-6 with TRBJ2-3, with TRBD2 matching 7 bases. The V segment lost 5 bases and the J segment 1 base; nucleotides outside the gene matches: 6. CDR1 is SGHVS and CDR2 is FNYEAQ in the germline V gene. The CDR3 is 15 residues long. The CDR3: CASSRLALRTDTQYF. CDR3 bases: TGTGCCAGCAGCCGACTAGCACTTCGCACAGATACGCAGTATTTT.

Only one count was recorded for this clone. This sequence joins TRBV24-1 and TRBJ2-2; D possibly corresponds to TRBD1 (5 bases). The germline V gene encodes CDR1 KGHDR and CDR2 SFDVKD. V lost 4 bases and J 0 bases, leaving 11 bases between the germline ends. The CDR3 has 16 amino acids. The CDR3 DNA follows: TGTGCCACCAGTGACCGAAGGGGCGCGAACACCGGGGAGCTGTTTTTT. This codes for CATSDRRGANTGELFF.

This chain uses TRBV2 with TRBJ1-1; TRBD1 matches 9 bases. CDR1 and CDR2 from the germline V gene are SNHLY and FYNNEI. J lost 5 bases, V lost 8 bases, and 12 bases had no gene match. This CDR3 has 15 amino acids. The CDR3 DNA is TGTGCCAGCTTAAGCCGGGACAGGGTCTTTACTGAAGCTTTCTTT. Translating it yields CASLSRDRVFTEAFF.

This clone was observed a single time. Here the CDR3 DNA reads TGCGCCAGCGCCCCTTACCGGGACAGCGCGACCGGGGAGCTGTTTTTT. It yields the protein CASAPYRDSATGELFF. The chain links TRBV5-1 to TRBJ2-2; TRBD1 agrees at 7 bases. The CDR3 spans 16 residues. In germline, CDR1 is SGHRS, CDR2 YFSETQ. V lost 7 bases, J lost 5 bases, and 14 bases stayed unmatched. Based on the CDR3 plus reference TRBV5-1 and TRBJ2-2, the full variable domain is KAGVTQTPRYLIKTRGQQVTLSCSPISGHRSVSWYQQTPGQGLQFLFEYFSETQRNKGNFPGRFSGRQFSNSRSEMNVSTLELGDSALYLCASAPYRDSATGELFFGEGSRLTVL.

The chain's CDR3 is CSVQGDPYSPLHF. CDR3 DNA sequence: TGCAGCGTTCAGGGGGACCCTTATTCACCCCTCCACTTT. The gene calls are TRBV29-1 and TRBJ1-6; 7 nucleotides line up with TRBD1. The V segment lost 5 bases and the J segment 8 bases; nucleotides outside the gene matches: 6. CDR1 is SQVTM and CDR2 is ANQGSEA in the germline V gene. This CDR3 region has 13 residues.

V is TRBV6-5 and J is TRBJ2-1, with unresolved D. The CDR3 runs to 13 residues. Germline V gives CDR1 MNHEY, CDR2 SVGAGI. Trimming shortened V by 8 bases and J by 5 bases, and 13 bases separated the two germline ends. The CDR3 loop reads CASAASKDNEQFF. CDR3 coding DNA: TGTGCCAGCGCGGCCTCAAAGGACAATGAGCAGTTCTTC.

This chain links TRBV5-5 with TRBJ1-3; D not resolved. Trimming shortened V by 0 bases and J by 0 bases, and 13 bases separated the two germline ends. Germline loops: CDR1 SGHKS, CDR2 YYEKEE (reference sequence). This CDR3 contains 17 residues. For the CDR3, the DNA is TGTGCCAGCAGCTTGGGGTCGGCTAGTATCTCTGGAAACACCATATATTTT. Its protein product is CASSLGSASISGNTIYF.

The chain couples TRBV6-1 to TRBJ1-5; D is perhaps TRBD1 (6 bases). CDR1 and CDR2 from the germline V gene are MNHNS and SASEGT. V was pared by 8 bases and J by 7 bases, with 12 bases between. This CDR3 region has 12 residues. This CDR3 is CASSPDRQPQHF. In nucleotides, the CDR3 is TGTGCCAGCTCCCCCGACAGGCAGCCCCAGCATTTT.

The chain combines TRBV5-1 with TRBJ2-7; 10 nucleotides line up with TRBD2. Germline values: CDR1 SGHRS, CDR2 YFSETQ. The CDR3 covers 16 residues. V lost 0 bases, J lost 2 bases, and 5 bases stayed unmatched. CDR3 protein: CASSLGSSGGTYEQYF. The CDR3 DNA reads TGCGCCAGCAGCTTGGGATCTAGCGGGGGAACCTACGAGCAGTACTTC.

V gene TRBV6-5 combines with J gene TRBJ1-2, with TRBD1 matching 7 bases. The J segment lost 3 bases and the V segment lost 2 bases, leaving 6 bases of the junction unmatched. From germline, CDR1 is MNHEY and CDR2 SVGAGI. The CDR3 has 15 residues. CDR3: CASSYGRTGDYGYTF. DNA for the CDR3: TGTGCCAGCAGTTACGGAAGGACAGGAGACTATGGCTACACCTTC.

CDR3 residues: CAISESSGGARNEQFF. CDR3 sequence (DNA): TGTGCCATCAGTGAGTCTTCGGGGGGGGCCCGGAATGAGCAGTTCTTC. The chain uses TRBV10-3 and TRBJ2-1; 8 bases match TRBD2. This CDR3 region has 16 residues. Trimming removed 0 bases from V and 7 bases from J; junction bases left unmatched: 8. Germline CDR1 ENHRY, CDR2 SYGVKD.

This clone is a singleton in its sample. Other DNA sequences in this sample translate to the same CDR3. This sequence joins TRBV9 and TRBJ1-1, with D possibly matching TRBD1 (5 bases). Germline V gene lookup returns CDR1 SGDLS and CDR2 YYNGEE. This CDR3 comprises 13 residues. The V end was cut by 1 base, the J end by 1 base, with 5 bases between. The CDR3 nucleotides read TGTGCCAGCAGCGTAAGGGGGAACACTGAAGCTTTCTTT. Its protein product is CASSVRGNTEAFF.

The V call is TRBV2, the J call TRBJ2-1; tentative D call: TRBD2 (6 bases). The germline gives CDR1 SNHLY, CDR2 FYNNEI. Trimming left V 8 bases short and J 9 bases short, with 11 bases between. This CDR3 is 11 amino acids long. The DNA for the CDR3 is TGTGCCAGCTTTGGGGAGGTTGAGCAGTTCTTC. The encoded protein is CASFGEVEQFF.

This clone occurred once. CDR3 nucleotides: TGTGCCAGCAGCCACCAAGCACTAGCGGGGGGGCGGAATACGCAGTATTTT. Translated, it gives CASSHQALAGGRNTQYF. The gene calls are TRBV3-1 (or the pseudogene TRBV3-2) and TRBJ2-3; 13 bases agree with TRBD2. The CDR3 spans 17 residues. Germline CDR1 and CDR2: LGHDT and YNNKEL (reference sequence). The V and J ends lost 3 bases and 7 bases, in that order; junction bases with no gene match: 10.

The V call is TRBV6-5, the J call TRBJ2-2; tentatively, D is TRBD2 (5 bases). Germline loops: CDR1 MNHEY, CDR2 SVGAGI. V was pared by 5 bases and J by 3 bases, with 7 bases between. The CDR3 covers 13 residues. CDR3 nucleotide sequence: TGTGCCAGCAGTAAGAGGGACACCGGGGAGCTGTTTTTT. Its translation: CASSKRDTGELFF.

The rearrangement links TRBV5-1 to TRBJ2-5, with TRBD2 matching 13 bases. The CDR3 spans 16 residues. Trimming took 6 bases from V and 9 from J; bases not matched to a gene: 14. Per the germline V gene, CDR1 is SGHRS and CDR2 is YFSETQ. The DNA for the CDR3 is TGCGCCAGCACTGAAGAAACTAGCGGGGGGGAACGGGCCCAGTACTTC. Translating it yields CASTEETSGGERAQYF.

V usage is TRBV10-2 and J usage is TRBJ2-6, with 8 bases aligning to TRBD2. V lost 8 bases and J lost 2; bases outside the gene matches: 14. This CDR3 is built from 18 residues. Germline CDR1 reads WSHSY; CDR2 reads SAAADI. CDR3: CASGTGPGGGTGANVLTF. CDR3 coding DNA: TGCGCCAGCGGGACCGGCCCCGGGGGGGGAACTGGGGCCAACGTCCTGACTTTC.

This clone was observed a few times. This chain links TRBV3-1 (or the pseudogene TRBV3-2) with TRBJ1-2; the D is unclear. V shed 0 bases and J shed 4 bases, with 9 bases lying between them. The CDR3 totals 14 residues. Germline CDR1 LGHDT, CDR2 YNNKEL (reference sequence). The CDR3 DNA reads as TGTGCCAGCAGCCAAGATGGCCAGATCTATGGCTACACCTTC. It codes for CASSQDGQIYGYTF.

The rearrangement uses TRBV7-3 and TRBJ1-1, with D possibly matching TRBD1 (5 bases). Germline V gives CDR1 SGHTA, CDR2 FQGTGA. Trimming removed 2 bases from V and 1 base from J, with 8 bases in between. The CDR3 loop spans 14 amino acids. CDR3 in amino acids: CASSLGGANTEAFF. CDR3 DNA sequence: TGTGCCAGCAGCTTAGGCGGGGCGAACACTGAAGCTTTCTTT.